The source of this TCR beta chain is a study of Ad26.COV2.S vaccination and SARS-CoV-2 variants. In the study overall: The COV1001 Ad26.COV2.S trial arm included the donor. General study results and limits: Placebo and vaccine recipients had non-spike TCR breadth that was similar.

Concerning this clone: Antigen unknown.

Treatment of the sample: about 20 received Ad26.COV2.S at low or high dose, single or two shots; 5 received placebo; per-sample allocation not given. The samples were gathered on day 63 after the first injection of vaccine or placebo. CDR1 and CDR2 (germline): SGHVS, FQNEAQ. The CDR3 length is 15 residues. V gave up 1 base and J gave up 5 bases, with 13 bases separating them. Clones were sequenced by immunoSEQ multiplex PCR, and TCRdb holds only the in-frame ones, with some missing. The table records about 400,000 clones, roughly 90% of them present only once. The material sequenced was peripheral blood, taken in a trial of Ad26.COV2.S vaccine versus placebo. The clonotype comes from a person aged 18-60 years who received the Ad26.COV2.S COVID-19 vaccine or a placebo. V and J are TRBV7-8 and TRBJ2-3; D possibly uses TRBD1 or TRBD2 (6 bases each). CDR3 sequence reads: CASSLDWGAKDTQYF. The CDR3 region has the DNA TGTGCCAGCAGCTTAGATTGGGGGGCCAAAGATACGCAGTATTTT.